A selection of T cell receptor beta chains follows, all from one sample in a study of preoperative IRX-2 immunotherapy in early breast cancer. This table comes from immunoSEQ multiplex PCR, and its TCRdb copy is limited to in-frame clones, with some not included. The profile covers 75,000 to 100,000 clones, with roughly 90% appearing a single time and roughly 2% taken by the ten largest. The specimen comprised tumor tissue, sampled after IRX-2 immunotherapy. These receptors all come from a human donor with breast cancer. CDR3s include the opening cysteine and the closing phenylalanine or tryptophan. D genes are given only for firm matches. Clone size, where shown, is once, few, many, or a class for clones that have expanded.

-	TRBV7-1	-	TRBJ2-7	CASSLGAESGEQYF	TGTGCCAGCAGCTTGGGGGCGGAAAGCGGCGAGCAGTACTTC
-	TRBV19	-	TRBJ1-4	CASAWGGEKLFF	TGTGCCAGCGCCTGGGGAGGGGAAAAACTGTTTTTT
-	TRBV5-1	-	TRBJ2-1	CASSSRTSEGEQFF	TGCGCCAGCAGCTCCAGGACGAGCGAGGGTGAGCAGTTCTTC
TRBD2	TRBV6-4	-	TRBJ2-7	CATLSRQRESYEQYF	TGTGCCACCCTATCCCGTCAGCGGGAGTCCTACGAGCAGTACTTC
TRBD1	TRBV28	-	TRBJ2-7	CASSAPGQGEQYF	TGTGCCAGCAGTGCCCCCGGACAGGGCGAGCAGTACTTC
-	TRBV5-1	-	TRBJ2-1	CASSLGGSVYNEQFF	TGCGCCAGCAGCTTAGGGGGGAGTGTCTACAATGAGCAGTTCTTC
TRBD2	TRBV11-3	-	TRBJ2-7	CASSLEGLAVYEQYF	TGTGCCAGCAGCTTGGAGGGACTAGCGGTCTACGAGCAGTACTTC
TRBD2	TRBV12-5	-	TRBJ2-7	CASGLGLAVTYEQYF	TGTGCTAGTGGTTTGGGACTAGCGGTAACCTACGAGCAGTACTTC
TRBD2	TRBV30	-	TRBJ2-3	CAWTPGLAGMDTQYF	TGTGCCTGGACACCAGGACTAGCGGGGATGGATACGCAGTATTTT
-	TRBV5-1	few	TRBJ1-2	CASSWSGGDYGYTF	TGCGCCAGCAGCTGGTCGGGGGGCGACTATGGCTACACCTTC
TRBD1	TRBV18	-	TRBJ1-1	CASSPNRGQRPEAFF	TGTGCCAGCTCACCAAATAGGGGGCAAAGGCCTGAAGCTTTCTTT
-	TRBV5-1	-	TRBJ2-3	CASSGGRSTDTQYF	TGCGCCAGCAGTGGGGGCCGGAGCACAGATACGCAGTATTTT
TRBD1	TRBV25-1	-	TRBJ1-5	CASSEWAGGQPQHF	TGTGCCAGCAGTGAATGGGCAGGGGGGCAGCCCCAGCATTTT
-	TRBV19	-	TRBJ1-1	CASRPRLLDTEAFF	TGTGCCAGTAGGCCTCGATTGTTGGACACTGAAGCTTTCTTT
-	TRBV1	-	TRBJ1-1	CASSQAGTNTEAFF	TGCGCCAGCAGCCAAGCTGGGACAAACACTGAAGCTTTCTTT
TRBD1	TRBV5-1	-	TRBJ1-1	CASSLETGQVNTEAFF	TGCGCCAGCAGCTTGGAAACGGGACAGGTAAACACTGAAGCTTTCTTT
-	TRBV11-3	few	TRBJ1-1	CASSQVTGTNTEAFF	TGTGCCAGCAGCCAAGTGACAGGAACGAACACTGAAGCTTTCTTT
TRBD2	TRBV6-8	-	TRBJ2-1	CASRLGGLAGSHSYNEQFF	TGTGCCAGCAGGCTGGGCGGGCTAGCGGGTAGCCACTCCTACAATGAGCAGTTCTTC
-	TRBV18	-	TRBJ2-3	CASSPGARITDTQYF	TGTGCCAGCTCACCCGGGGCCCGGATCACAGATACGCAGTATTTT
TRBD2	TRBV11-3	-	TRBJ2-4	CASSLWREGIQAKNIQYF	TGTGCCAGCAGCTTGTGGCGGGAGGGGATTCAAGCCAAAAACATTCAGTACTTC
-	TRBV6-8	-	TRBJ1-1	CASTQKGAEAFF	TGTGCCAGCACCCAAAAGGGAGCTGAAGCTTTCTTT
-	TRBV28	-	TRBJ1-4	CASLGGTNEKLFF	TGTGCCAGCCTGGGGGGGACTAATGAAAAACTGTTTTTT
-	TRBV19	-	TRBJ2-7	CASSIPGVAYEQYF	TGTGCCAGTAGTATACCCGGGGTCGCCTACGAGCAGTACTTC
TRBD2	TRBV5-1	-	TRBJ2-3	CASRNTGTSGTDTQYF	TGCGCCAGCCGCAACACCGGGACTAGCGGCACAGATACGCAGTATTTT
-	TRBV6-8	-	TRBJ1-1	CASRRGNTEAFF	TGTGCCAGCAGGAGGGGGAACACTGAAGCTTTCTTT
-	TRBV11-3	once	TRBJ2-3	CASSLDLNTDTQYF	TGTGCCAGCAGCTTAGATCTTAACACAGATACGCAGTATTTT
TRBD1	TRBV29-1	-	TRBJ1-1	CSARDRGRNTEAFF	TGCAGCGCCAGGGACAGGGGGAGGAACACTGAAGCTTTCTTT
-	TRBV7-8	-	TRBJ2-3	CASSLDLADTQYF	TGTGCCAGCAGCTTAGACTTAGCAGATACGCAGTATTTT
TRBD1	TRBV6-8	-	TRBJ2-5	CAIRPGQVRDQETQYF	TGTGCCATCAGGCCCGGACAGGTCCGGGACCAAGAGACCCAGTACTTC
-	TRBV22-1	-	TRBJ2-2	CASSYGPTGELFF	TGTGCCAGCAGTTACGGACCGACGGGGGAGCTGTTTTTT
-	TRBV18	-	TRBJ2-7	CASSPAASYEQYF	TGTGCCAGCTCACCTGCAGCCTCCTACGAGCAGTACTTC
-	TRBV5-1	-	TRBJ1-4	CASSTGRSNEKLFF	TGCGCCAGCAGCACGGGACGGTCAAATGAAAAACTGTTTTTT
TRBD1	TRBV6-8	-	TRBJ1-2	CASSYRDRDWDNYGYTF	TGTGCCAGCAGTTACCGGGACAGGGACTGGGATAACTATGGCTACACCTTC
TRBD1	TRBV19	-	TRBJ1-5	CASRGQGQPQHF	TGTGCCAGTAGGGGACAGGGCCAGCCCCAGCATTTT
-	TRBV30	-	TRBJ1-1	CAWGGHPMNTEAFF	TGTGCCTGGGGGGGCCACCCAATGAACACTGAAGCTTTCTTT
-	TRBV28	-	TRBJ1-6	CASLRDTNSPLHF	TGTGCCAGCCTCCGGGACACTAATTCACCCCTCCACTTT
-	TRBV6-8	-	TRBJ2-7	CASQGTGTYEQYF	TGTGCCAGCCAGGGGACGGGCACCTACGAGCAGTACTTC
-	TRBV18	few	TRBJ1-6	CASSPWGKGSKSNSPLHF	TGTGCCAGCTCACCATGGGGGAAAGGGTCGAAGTCAAATTCACCCCTCCACTTT
-	TRBV7-4	-	TRBJ1-5	CASSLERDQPQHF	TGTGCCAGCAGCTTAGAAAGAGATCAGCCCCAGCATTTT
-	TRBV7-6	few	TRBJ2-6	CASTLPPGLSGANVLTF	TGTGCCAGCACCCTACCTCCGGGCCTCTCTGGGGCCAACGTCCTGACTTTC
TRBD1	TRBV14	few	TRBJ2-7	CASSFGTGAYEQYF	TGTGCCAGCAGCTTCGGGACAGGGGCGTACGAGCAGTACTTC
-	TRBV5-1	-	TRBJ1-1	CASSLMVGDTEAFF	TGCGCCAGCAGTTTGATGGTTGGGGACACTGAAGCTTTCTTT
-	TRBV19	-	TRBJ2-5	CASSIDMRGRGQETQYF	TGTGCCAGTAGTATAGATATGAGGGGTAGGGGTCAAGAGACCCAGTACTTC
-	TRBV19	-	TRBJ1-4	CASTGRVATNEKLFF	TGTGCCTCAACAGGACGGGTTGCAACTAATGAAAAACTGTTTTTT
-	TRBV18	-	TRBJ1-3	CASSPAILDTPNTIYF	TGTGCCAGCTCACCGGCCATTCTGGACACCCCAAACACCATATATTTT